Listed here is a single T cell receptor (beta chain). The data are from a study of T cell changes during pregnancy in multiple sclerosis. Sequencing was performed with immunoSEQ multiplex PCR; in TCRdb, only in-frame clones are kept and a portion is missing. The table records 90,000 to 120,000 clones, 90% to 95% of them present only once. The ends were cut back, 2 bases at V and 3 bases at J, with 12 bases in the middle. CDR3 length equals 14 residues. CDR1 is SGHRS, CDR2 YFSETQ, per germline. The origin of this receptor is a female donor with multiple sclerosis, enrolled in a pregnancy study. The material was peripheral blood, obtained in the second trimester of pregnancy. The chain joins TRBV5-1 to TRBJ2-7, with D possibly matching TRBD1 (5 bases). The CDR3, as DNA: TGCGCCAGCAGCTTAACTTGGGGCAGCTACGAGCAGTACTTC. It specifies CASSLTWGSYEQYF.